This T cell receptor beta chain appears in the sequencing data of a study of blood T cells in healthy people across ages (dated by TCRdb to between 2015 and 2017). Regarding the research as a whole: In model experiments, template switching captured roughly one uniquely barcoded TCR beta cDNA molecule for every two T cells. Age-related changes in TCR beta repertoire diversity were measured in the study by deep sequencing normalized with unique cDNA molecular identifiers. Donors were grouped into four age groups: young (average about 15 years), middle-aged (39), aged (roughly 67) and long-lived (about 90). To avoid experimental bias, donors of different ages were randomly spread across the sequencing lanes. Using the same blood draw, the study looked at two additional independent replicas of 1 million unique cDNA reads for two donors, one aged 18 to 30 and the other aged 80 or older. Summary of the overall study and its limitations: Estimates of total diversity based on one million sequenced T cells were regarded as lower bounds and as underestimates. Observed TCR beta diversity correlated strongly with the percentage of naive T cells measured by flow cytometry. Compared with the aged group, the long-lived group had more naive CD4+ T cells, fewer expanded clones and increased TCR diversity, a pattern suggesting age selection. As age increased, observed TCR beta diversity per million T cells dropped in a roughly linear way, and a significant reduction was already evident by age 40. Conclusive comparison of naive and antigen-experienced compartments was prevented by the profiling of bulk unsorted PBMCs. The CMV infection status of donors was not known, potentially confounding age-related changes in expanded clonotypes.

This clonotype was recorded a few times. Its antigen has not been determined. There are no base qualities to consult, and no much larger clone falls within one base. The donors were under 40 Caucasian individuals from Russia, aged roughly 6 to 100 years, who were systemically healthy. Each donor gave 9 to 10 milliliters of peripheral blood, collected into EDTA-treated Vacutainer tubes. Ficoll-Paque density-gradient centrifugation was used to isolate PBMCs, with at least 6 million obtained per sample. Total RNA, at least 6 micrograms per sample, was extracted from PBMCs with Trizol reagent. The percentages of naive CD45RAhigh/CD27high T cells were determined by flow cytometry on a PBMC aliquot from every donor. The method was 5' RACE. A second roughly 7 to 11 cycle PCR used a sample-barcoded 5' primer and a J-beta primer mix. A unique molecular identifier was introduced onto each TCR beta cDNA molecule by a template-switch 5' adaptor carrying 12 random nucleotides. Each sample yielded at least 2.5 million CDR3-containing paired-end reads. First-strand cDNA was synthesized from all RNA with the Mint cDNA synthesis kit, primed by a TRBC-specific oligonucleotide. After uracil-DNA glycosylase treatment, a first 18-cycle PCR used universal primers M1SS and BC2_uni_R on all cDNA. Under the source paper's analysis protocol: For normalization, 1 million high-quality reads were randomly selected from each sample, with every read carrying a distinct molecular identifier. Reads sharing molecular identifiers were discarded rather than binned into consensus sequences. MiTCR, with a Q25 quality threshold and the strictest error-elimination algorithm, was used for CDR3 identification, clonotype clustering and error correction. Lower-bound total TCR beta diversity was estimated with a nonparametric unseen species model using Euler transformation. Starting from the raw public reads, TCRdb applied fastp trimming at Q25, assembled clones with MiXCR and retained in-frame beta chains. Entries that share a CDR3 protein sequence are merged under the most common genes and DNA. These V and J calls rely on TCRdb rather than the paper's analysis. Here the sample has around 2 million distinct CDR3 sequences; 30% to 40% occur a single time. The leading ten clones occupy more than 20% of the sample.

Including cysteine and phenylalanine, the CDR3 has 15 amino acids. The only DNA kept is the CDR3, 45 bases in frame from the first base. Compared with germline, V lacks 6 bases and J lacks 1 base; bases without a gene match: 4. Sequences MNHEY (CDR1) and SVGEGT (CDR2) are obtained from the germline V gene. The chain employs TRBV6-2 or TRBV6-3 and TRBJ1-5, and TRBD1 matches 9 of the central bases. This TCR came from a human donor in good health. The source material was blood. The DNA is TGTGCCAGCAGGCCACAGGGGGCGAGCAATCAGCCCCAGCATTTT. Its protein reads: CASRPQGASNQPQHF.